The clone carrying this TCR beta chain showed up just a few times. This record belongs to a study of identical twins. TCRdb fed the 5' RACE reads into MiXCR, producing one record per CDR3 protein. In the table there are 500,000 to 550,000 distinct CDR3 sequences, less than 25% of which are singletons. V dropped 2 bases and J dropped 5 bases, with 7 bases sitting between them. The CDR3 consists of 13 residues. Germline V gives CDR1 MNHEY, CDR2 SMNVEV (reference sequence). This sample was also put to use in a study of T cells expressing NK-cell markers.

The sequence came from a woman in her late teens or twenties in good health. V usage is TRBV27 and J usage is TRBJ2-1, with D maybe TRBD1 (5 bases). The sample was CD4+ T cells sorted from blood. The CDR3 nucleotides read TGTGCCAGCAGTTTAATCAGGGACAATGAGCAGTTCTTC. Amino acid sequence: CASSLIRDNEQFF.